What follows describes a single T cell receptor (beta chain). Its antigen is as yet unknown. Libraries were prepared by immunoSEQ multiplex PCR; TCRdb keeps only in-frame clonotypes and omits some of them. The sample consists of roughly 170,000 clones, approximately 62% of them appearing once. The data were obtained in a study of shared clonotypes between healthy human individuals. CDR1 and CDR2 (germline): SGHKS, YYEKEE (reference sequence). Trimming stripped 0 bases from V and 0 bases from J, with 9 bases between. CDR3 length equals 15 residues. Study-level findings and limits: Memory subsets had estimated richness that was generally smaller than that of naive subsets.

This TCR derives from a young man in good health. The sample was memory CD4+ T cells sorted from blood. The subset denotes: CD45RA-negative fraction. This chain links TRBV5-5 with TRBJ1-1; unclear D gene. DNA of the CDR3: TGTGCCAGCAGCTTGGTTCTTAGTATGAACACTGAAGCTTTCTTT. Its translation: CASSLVLSMNTEAFF.